The clone carrying this T cell receptor beta chain showed up just a few times. The target antigen is unknown. A sample-barcoded 5' primer and a J-beta primer mix were used in a second PCR of roughly 7 to 11 cycles. TCRdb analysed the 5' RACE reads with MiXCR anew, one entry per CDR3 protein. The table shows hundreds of thousands of distinct CDR3 sequences, with around 50% occurring only once. This entry is derived from a study of blood T cells in healthy people across ages. Donor samples were obtained from healthy Caucasian individuals from Russia, aged about 6 to 90. Study-wide results and caveats: Among long-lived donors, naive CD4+ cells were more numerous and diversity higher than in aged donors.

This receptor was taken from an elderly woman in good health. What was sequenced was blood.

The DNA for the CDR3 is TGTGCCAGCAGCTTAGCAAACCAGGGCCCAGATACGCAGTATTTT. It translates to CASSLANQGPDTQYF. The chain links TRBV7-2 to TRBJ2-3; a possible D gene is TRBD1 (5 bases). The CDR3 is 15 amino acids. CDR1 is SGHTA, CDR2 FQGNSA, per germline. Trimming removed 0 bases from V and 4 bases from J, with 11 bases in between.